The rows below give T cell receptor beta chains drawn from one sample of a study of cytomegalovirus exposure and HLA in healthy donors. Clones were read by immunoSEQ multiplex PCR, and TCRdb kept only the in-frame ones, dropping some. The sample shows some 150,000 clones, 87% of them seen only once. The source material was PBMCs. These receptors were taken from a woman aged 25 to 45 in good health and CMV-seronegative. Each CDR3 is given with its conserved first and last residue. A D gene is named only where the DNA matches it firmly. Only part of the rows carry a size: once, few, many, or a class if the clone is expanded.

size: NA; J: TRBJ1-1; V: TRBV19; D: NA; CDR3: CASSADRLNTEAFF; DNA: TGTGCCAGTAGTGCGGACAGATTAAACACTGAAGCTTTCTTT
size: NA; J: TRBJ1-6; V: TRBV5-4; D: NA; CDR3: CASSSGMRSPLHF; DNA: TGTGCCAGCAGCTCAGGGATGCGGTCACCCCTCCACTTT
size: NA; J: TRBJ1-1; V: TRBV9; D: TRBD1; CDR3: CASSVGGQGRTEAFF; DNA: TGTGCCAGCAGCGTAGGGGGACAGGGACGCACTGAAGCTTTCTTT
size: NA; J: TRBJ2-3; V: TRBV5-8; D: TRBD2; CDR3: CASSLDGRLADTTDTQYF; DNA: TGTGCCAGCAGCTTGGACGGAAGACTAGCGGACACCACAGATACGCAGTATTTT
size: NA; J: TRBJ1-2; V: TRBV9; D: TRBD1; CDR3: CASRSTGGYGYTF; DNA: TGTGCCAGCAGGTCAACAGGGGGCTATGGCTACACCTTC
size: NA; J: TRBJ1-3; V: TRBV7-2; D: TRBD1; CDR3: CASSLGTGGNTIYF; DNA: TGTGCCAGCAGCTTAGGGACAGGGGGAAACACCATATATTTT
size: NA; J: TRBJ1-2; V: TRBV29-1; D: NA; CDR3: CSVASGQLYGYTF; DNA: TGCAGCGTTGCCTCGGGACAACTCTATGGCTACACCTTC
size: NA; J: TRBJ2-7; V: TRBV30; D: NA; CDR3: CAWSVPGYEQYF; DNA: TGTGCCTGGAGTGTACCGGGGTACGAGCAGTACTTC
size: NA; J: TRBJ1-1; V: TRBV19; D: NA; CDR3: CASSRGSTEAFF; DNA: TGTGCCAGTAGTAGAGGCTCGACTGAAGCTTTCTTT
size: NA; J: TRBJ2-1; V: TRBV4-1; D: NA; CDR3: CASSQSADPNEQFF; DNA: TGCGCCAGCAGCCAAAGCGCCGACCCAAATGAGCAGTTCTTC
size: few; J: TRBJ2-7; V: TRBV7-2; D: NA; CDR3: CASSFSGDEQYF; DNA: TGTGCCAGCAGCTTCTCAGGCGACGAGCAGTACTTC
size: NA; J: TRBJ2-6; V: TRBV27; D: NA; CDR3: CASTYYTNSGANVLTF; DNA: TGTGCCAGCACCTACTACACAAACTCTGGGGCCAACGTCCTGACTTTC
size: NA; J: TRBJ1-5; V: TRBV4-1; D: NA; CDR3: CASSRSEGDQPQHF; DNA: TGCGCCAGCAGCCGCTCCGAAGGGGATCAGCCCCAGCATTTT
size: NA; J: TRBJ2-7; V: TRBV29-1; D: NA; CDR3: CSVEDGGGNDEQYF; DNA: TGCAGCGTTGAAGATGGTGGAGGTAATGACGAGCAGTACTTC
size: NA; J: TRBJ1-4; V: TRBV4-1; D: NA; CDR3: CASSQAGAPNEKLFF; DNA: TGCGCCAGCAGCCAAGCAGGGGCCCCTAATGAAAAACTGTTTTTT
size: NA; J: TRBJ2-1; V: TRBV5-4; D: TRBD2; CDR3: CASSAGLAGAYNEQFF; DNA: TGTGCCAGCAGCGCGGGACTAGCGGGAGCCTACAATGAGCAGTTCTTC
size: NA; J: TRBJ2-3; V: TRBV5-4; D: TRBD2; CDR3: CASSLSGSTDTQYF; DNA: TGTGCCAGCAGCTTGAGCGGGAGTACCGATACGCAGTATTTT
size: NA; J: TRBJ2-2; V: TRBV27; D: NA; CDR3: CASSLTTGSTGGELFF; DNA: TGTGCCAGCAGTTTAACCACAGGCTCAACGGGCGGGGAGCTGTTTTTT
size: NA; J: TRBJ2-5; V: TRBV12-5; D: TRBD2; CDR3: CASGLAGGKTQYF; DNA: TGTGCTAGTGGTTTGGCGGGGGGGAAGACCCAGTACTTC
size: NA; J: TRBJ2-1; V: TRBV10-3; D: TRBD2; CDR3: CAISVGQEELAGMRNEQFF; DNA: TGTGCCATCAGTGTGGGACAGGAGGAACTAGCGGGAATGAGGAATGAGCAGTTCTTC
size: NA; J: TRBJ2-3; V: TRBV18; D: TRBD2; CDR3: CASSHSGRDAGTDTQYF; DNA: TGTGCCAGCTCACATAGCGGGAGGGACGCTGGCACAGATACGCAGTATTTT
size: few; J: TRBJ2-5; V: TRBV4-2; D: TRBD2; CDR3: CASSQEPNPTPTSGKETQYF; DNA: TGTGCCAGCAGCCAAGAGCCGAACCCTACCCCGACTAGCGGGAAGGAGACCCAGTACTTC
size: NA; J: TRBJ1-2; V: TRBV28; D: NA; CDR3: CASILDRTNYGYTF; DNA: TGTGCCAGCATACTGGATCGGACAAACTATGGCTACACCTTC
size: NA; J: TRBJ2-7; V: TRBV7-2; D: NA; CDR3: CASSSSSYEQYF; DNA: TGTGCCAGCAGCTCATCCTCCTACGAGCAGTACTTC
size: NA; J: TRBJ2-7; V: TRBV5-4; D: TRBD1; CDR3: CASSLGQGAIYEQYF; DNA: TGTGCCAGCAGCTTGGGACAGGGGGCTATCTACGAGCAGTACTTC
size: NA; J: TRBJ2-1; V: TRBV27; D: NA; CDR3: CASSLFSSNEQFF; DNA: TGTGCCAGCAGTTTATTCTCCTCCAATGAGCAGTTCTTC
size: NA; J: TRBJ2-5; V: TRBV5-6; D: TRBD2; CDR3: CASSPGGVGETQYF; DNA: TGTGCCAGCAGCCCGGGGGGAGTAGGAGAGACCCAGTACTTC
size: NA; J: TRBJ2-5; V: TRBV7-2; D: NA; CDR3: CASGAGLLQETQYF; DNA: TGTGCCAGTGGAGCGGGCCTTCTTCAAGAGACCCAGTACTTC
size: NA; J: TRBJ1-1; V: TRBV5-1; D: NA; CDR3: CASSSDSFLATEAFF; DNA: TGCGCCAGCAGCTCCGACTCCTTCCTCGCCACTGAAGCTTTCTTT
size: NA; J: TRBJ1-4; V: TRBV5-6; D: NA; CDR3: CASSLVWRGEFNEKLFF; DNA: TGTGCCAGCAGCTTGGTTTGGCGGGGAGAGTTTAATGAAAAACTGTTTTTT